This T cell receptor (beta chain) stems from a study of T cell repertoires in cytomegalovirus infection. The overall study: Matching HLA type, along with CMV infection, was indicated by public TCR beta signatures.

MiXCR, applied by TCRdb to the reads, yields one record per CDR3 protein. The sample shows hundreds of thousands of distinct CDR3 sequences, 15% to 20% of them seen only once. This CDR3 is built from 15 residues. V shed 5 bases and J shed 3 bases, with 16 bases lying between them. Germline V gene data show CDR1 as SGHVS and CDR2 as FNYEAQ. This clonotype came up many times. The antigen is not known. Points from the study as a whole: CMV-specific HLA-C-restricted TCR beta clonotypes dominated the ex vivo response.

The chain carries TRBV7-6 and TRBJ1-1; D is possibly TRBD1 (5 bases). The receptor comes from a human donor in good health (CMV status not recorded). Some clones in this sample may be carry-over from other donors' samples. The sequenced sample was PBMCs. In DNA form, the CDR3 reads TGTGCCAGCAGCGTCTCAGCAGTCAGGGACACTGAAGCTTTCTTT. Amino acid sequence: CASSVSAVRDTEAFF.